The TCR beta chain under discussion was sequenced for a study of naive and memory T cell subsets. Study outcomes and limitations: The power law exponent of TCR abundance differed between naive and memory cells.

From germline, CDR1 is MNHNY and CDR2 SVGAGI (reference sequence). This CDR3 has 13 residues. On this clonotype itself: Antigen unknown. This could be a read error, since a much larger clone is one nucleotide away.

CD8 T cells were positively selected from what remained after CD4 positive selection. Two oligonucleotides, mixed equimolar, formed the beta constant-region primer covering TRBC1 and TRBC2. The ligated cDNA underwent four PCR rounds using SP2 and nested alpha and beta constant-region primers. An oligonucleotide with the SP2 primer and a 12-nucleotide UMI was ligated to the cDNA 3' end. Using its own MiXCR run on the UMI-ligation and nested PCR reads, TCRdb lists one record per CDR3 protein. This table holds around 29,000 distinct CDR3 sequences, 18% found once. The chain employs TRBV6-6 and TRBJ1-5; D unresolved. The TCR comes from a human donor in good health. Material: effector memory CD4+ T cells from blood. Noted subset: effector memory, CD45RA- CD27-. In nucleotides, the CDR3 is TGTACCAGCAAGCTCGGACCCAATCAGCCCCAGCATTTT. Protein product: CTSKLGPNQPQHF.